The sequence of this T cell receptor beta chain was determined in a study of OX40 agonist ivuxolimab in advanced cancers. Whole-study context: Enrollees could have had prior anti-PD-1, anti-PD-L1 or anti-CTLA-4 therapy, which more than 30% had received. Study-wide points: Doses of 0.1 to 3.0 mg/kg were accompanied by clonal expansion of CD4+ and CD8+ blood T cells by week 6.

This table comes from immunoSEQ multiplex PCR, and its TCRdb copy is limited to in-frame clones, with some not included. This table has about 73,000 clones, roughly 90% appearing once. Concerning this clone itself: The antigen is undetermined.

Autoimmune disease history or systemic immunosuppression excluded patients. The germline V gene encodes CDR1 SGHDN and CDR2 FVKESK. The CDR3 loop spans 16 amino acids. Trimming left V 4 bases short and J 6 bases short, with 18 bases between. This receptor was identified in an adult with an advanced solid tumor such as melanoma, head and neck, liver or kidney cancer. The rearrangement joins TRBV14 to TRBJ1-4; D possibly corresponds to TRBD1 (5 bases). The sample in question was CD4+ or CD8+ T cells sorted from blood, obtained in a trial of the OX40 agonist ivuxolimab. The CDR3: CASSPQLGLGDEKLFF. As DNA, the CDR3 is TGTGCCAGCAGCCCCCAGTTGGGCCTGGGGGATGAAAAACTGTTTTTT.